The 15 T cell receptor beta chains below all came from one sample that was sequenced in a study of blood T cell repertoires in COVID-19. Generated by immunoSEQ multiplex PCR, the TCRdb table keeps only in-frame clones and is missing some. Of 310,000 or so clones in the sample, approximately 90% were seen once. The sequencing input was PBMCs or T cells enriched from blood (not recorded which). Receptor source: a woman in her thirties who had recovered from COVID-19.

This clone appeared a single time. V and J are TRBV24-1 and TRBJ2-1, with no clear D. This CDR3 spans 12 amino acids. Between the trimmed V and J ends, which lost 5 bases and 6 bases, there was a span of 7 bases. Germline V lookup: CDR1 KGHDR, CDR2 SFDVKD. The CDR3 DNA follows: TGTGCCACCAGTGGAGACTCCAATGAGCAGTTCTTC. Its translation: CATSGDSNEQFF.

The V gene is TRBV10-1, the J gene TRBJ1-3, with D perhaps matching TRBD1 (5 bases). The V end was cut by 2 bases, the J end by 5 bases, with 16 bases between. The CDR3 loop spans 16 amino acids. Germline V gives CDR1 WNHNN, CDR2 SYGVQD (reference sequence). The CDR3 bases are TGCGCCAGCAGTGAGGTCTCTGGGCAGGGAAGAAACACCATATATTTT. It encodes CASSEVSGQGRNTIYF.

The chain's CDR3 is CASSTRTVTEAFF. The DNA for the CDR3 is TGTGCCAGTAGCACCCGGACAGTGACTGAAGCTTTCTTT. The chain employs TRBV19 and TRBJ1-1; D may be TRBD1 (6 bases). CDR3 length: 13 residues. With 6 bases removed from V and 5 bases from J, the gap between germline ends came to 13 bases. Germline V gene lookup returns CDR1 LNHDA and CDR2 SQIVND (reference sequence).

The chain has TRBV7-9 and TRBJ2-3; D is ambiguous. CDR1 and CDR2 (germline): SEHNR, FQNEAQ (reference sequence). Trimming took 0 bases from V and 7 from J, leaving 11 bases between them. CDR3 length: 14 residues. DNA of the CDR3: TGTGCCAGCAGCTTAGCCGCTAGTGACTATACGCAGTATTTT. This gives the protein CASSLAASDYTQYF.

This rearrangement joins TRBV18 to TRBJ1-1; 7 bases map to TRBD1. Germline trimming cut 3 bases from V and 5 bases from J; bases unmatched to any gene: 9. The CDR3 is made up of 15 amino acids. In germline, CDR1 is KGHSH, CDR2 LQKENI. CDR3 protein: CASSPQQGSQTEAFF. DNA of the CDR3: TGTGCCAGCTCACCCCAACAGGGGAGCCAAACTGAAGCTTTCTTT.

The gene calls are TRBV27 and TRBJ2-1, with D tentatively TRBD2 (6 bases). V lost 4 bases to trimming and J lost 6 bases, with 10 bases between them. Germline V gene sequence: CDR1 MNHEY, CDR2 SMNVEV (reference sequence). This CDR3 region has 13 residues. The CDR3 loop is CASSSGLINEQFF. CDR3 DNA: TGTGCCAGCAGTTCGGGACTGATCAATGAGCAGTTCTTC.

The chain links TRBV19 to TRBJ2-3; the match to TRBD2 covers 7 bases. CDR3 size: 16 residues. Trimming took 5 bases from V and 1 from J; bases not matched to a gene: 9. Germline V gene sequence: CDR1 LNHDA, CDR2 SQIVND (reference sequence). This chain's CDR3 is CASSPFFLAGTDTQYF. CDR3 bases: TGTGCCAGTAGTCCTTTTTTCCTAGCGGGCACAGATACGCAGTATTTT.

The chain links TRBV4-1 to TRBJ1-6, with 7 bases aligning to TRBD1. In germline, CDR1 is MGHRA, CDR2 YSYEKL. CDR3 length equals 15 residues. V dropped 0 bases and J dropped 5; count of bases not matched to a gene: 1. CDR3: CASSQETGNNSPLHF. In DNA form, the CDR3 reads TGCGCCAGCAGCCAAGAGACAGGGAATAATTCACCCCTCCACTTT.

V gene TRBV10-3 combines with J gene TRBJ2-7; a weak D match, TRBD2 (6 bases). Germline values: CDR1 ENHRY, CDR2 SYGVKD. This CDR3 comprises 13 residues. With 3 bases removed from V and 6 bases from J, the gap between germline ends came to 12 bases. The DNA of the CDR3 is TGTGCCATCAGTGACCGAGACGGGGGCGAGCAGTACTTC. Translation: CAISDRDGGEQYF.

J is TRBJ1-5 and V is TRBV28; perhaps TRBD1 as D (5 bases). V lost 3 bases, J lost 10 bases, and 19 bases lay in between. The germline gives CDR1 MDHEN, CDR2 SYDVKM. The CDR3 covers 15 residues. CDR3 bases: TGTGCCAGCAGTTTCCCCGGGGGGGGGACTCAACCCCAGCATTTT. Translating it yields CASSFPGGGTQPQHF.

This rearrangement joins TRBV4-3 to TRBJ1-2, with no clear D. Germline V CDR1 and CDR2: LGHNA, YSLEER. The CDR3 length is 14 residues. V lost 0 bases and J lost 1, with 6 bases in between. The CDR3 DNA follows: TGCGCCAGCAGCCAAGATAACGGTAACTATGGCTACACCTTC. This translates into CASSQDNGNYGYTF.

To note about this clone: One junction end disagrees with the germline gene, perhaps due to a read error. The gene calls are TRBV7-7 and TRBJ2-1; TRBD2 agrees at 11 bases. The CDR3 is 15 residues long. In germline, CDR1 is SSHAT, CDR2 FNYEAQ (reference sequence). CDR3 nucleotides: TGTGCTAGCAGCTCCGTAGCGGGAGGGTTGGATGAGCAGTTCTTC. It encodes CASSSVAGGLDEQFF. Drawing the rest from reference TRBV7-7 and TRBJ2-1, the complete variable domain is GAGVSQSPRYKVTKRGQDVTLRCDPISSHATLYWYQQALGQGPEFLTYFNYEAQPDKSGLPSDRFSAERPEGSISTLTIQRTEQRDSAMYRCASSSVAGGLDEQFFGPGTRLTVL.

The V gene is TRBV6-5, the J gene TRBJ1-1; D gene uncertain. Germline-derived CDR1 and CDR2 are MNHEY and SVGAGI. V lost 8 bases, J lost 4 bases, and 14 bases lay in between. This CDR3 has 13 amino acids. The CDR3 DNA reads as TGTGCCAGCTCTCCGACCCGGAGCACTGAAGCTTTCTTT. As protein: CASSPTRSTEAFF.

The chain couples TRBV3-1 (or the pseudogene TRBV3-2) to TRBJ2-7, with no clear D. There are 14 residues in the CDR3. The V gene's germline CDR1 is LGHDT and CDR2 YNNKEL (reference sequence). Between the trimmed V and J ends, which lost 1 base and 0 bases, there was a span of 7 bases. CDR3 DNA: TGTGCCAGCAGCCAAGGCCAAGCCTCCTACGAGCAGTACTTC. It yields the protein CASSQGQASYEQYF.

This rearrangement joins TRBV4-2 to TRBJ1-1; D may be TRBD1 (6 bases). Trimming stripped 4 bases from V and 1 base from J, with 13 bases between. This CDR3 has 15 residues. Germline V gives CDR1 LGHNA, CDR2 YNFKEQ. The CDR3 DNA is TGTGCCAGCAGCCCCGAGACAGGTGCGAACACTGAAGCTTTCTTT. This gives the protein CASSPETGANTEAFF.